The sequence of this TCR beta chain was determined in a study of blood T cell repertoires in COVID-19. The CDR3 length is 15 residues. Germline-derived CDR1 and CDR2 are SGHNT and YYREEE (reference sequence). To note about this clone: One end of the junction does not line up with germline, which may come from a read error.

Sequencing was performed with immunoSEQ multiplex PCR; in TCRdb, only in-frame clones are kept and a portion is missing. The data contain hundreds of thousands of clones, 88% of them singletons. This TCR came from a woman aged 50 to 60 with COVID-19, enrolled during active disease. The sequenced sample was peripheral blood. The genes are TRBV5-4 and TRBJ1-2; TRBD1 might be the D (6 bases). CDR3 region: CASSRGRGEAERLFF. In nucleotides, the CDR3 is TGTGCCAGCAGCCGTGGGAGGGGGGAAGCAGAGAGGTTATTCTTC.